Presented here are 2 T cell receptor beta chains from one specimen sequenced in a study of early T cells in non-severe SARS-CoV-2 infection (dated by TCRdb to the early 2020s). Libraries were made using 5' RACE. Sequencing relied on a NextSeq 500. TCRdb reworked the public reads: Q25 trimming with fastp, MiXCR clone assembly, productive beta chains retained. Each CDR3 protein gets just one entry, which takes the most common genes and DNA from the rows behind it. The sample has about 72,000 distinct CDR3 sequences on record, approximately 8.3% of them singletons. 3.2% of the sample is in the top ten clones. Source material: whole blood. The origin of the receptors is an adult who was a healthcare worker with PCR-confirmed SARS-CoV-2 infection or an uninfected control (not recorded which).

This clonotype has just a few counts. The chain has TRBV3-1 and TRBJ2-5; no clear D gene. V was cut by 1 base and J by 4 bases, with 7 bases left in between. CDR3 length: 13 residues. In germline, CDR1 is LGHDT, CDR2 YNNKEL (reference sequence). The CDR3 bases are TGTGCCAGCAGCCAAGGGCCGCGAGAGACCCAGTACTTC. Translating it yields CASSQGPRETQYF.

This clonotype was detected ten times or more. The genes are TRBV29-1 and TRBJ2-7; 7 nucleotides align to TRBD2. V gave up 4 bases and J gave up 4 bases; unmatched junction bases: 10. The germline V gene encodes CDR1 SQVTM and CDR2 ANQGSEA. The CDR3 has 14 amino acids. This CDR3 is CSVAGGGKGYEQYF. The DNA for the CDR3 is TGCAGCGTTGCTGGGGGAGGGAAAGGGTACGAGCAGTACTTC.